This TCR beta chain derives from a study of T cell repertoires in cytomegalovirus infection. The overall study: Recently identified HLA-C-restricted and well-studied HLA-B-restricted CMV epitopes were used. Public TCR beta signatures provided an indication of both CMV infection and a matching HLA type.

This clonotype showed up just a few times. The target antigen is unknown. TCRdb ran MiXCR on the reads and lists one entry per CDR3 protein. This table holds some 320,000 distinct CDR3 sequences, 25% to 30% found once. Overall study results and limits: Adding up the frequency of public TCR beta families identified people who carried CMV plus the relevant HLA. The ex vivo response showed dominance by HLA-C-restricted CMV-specific TCR beta clonotypes.

The CDR3 loop spans 15 amino acids. The V end lost 5 bases, the J end lost 0 bases, and 11 bases lay between the germline ends. CDR1 is SGHTA and CDR2 is FQGNSA in the germline V gene. The chain combines TRBV7-2 with TRBJ1-5, with unresolved D. The input for sequencing was cultured PBMCs, taken from culture after CMV antigen stimulation. This receptor was obtained from a human donor in good health (CMV status not recorded). Some clones in this sample may be carry-over from other donors' samples. The CDR3 spells CASSPNGYSNQPQHF. CDR3 coding DNA: TGTGCCAGCAGCCCGAACGGTTATAGCAATCAGCCCCAGCATTTT.